Detailed here is one T cell receptor beta chain. The antigen is not known. Per the germline V gene, CDR1 is SGHRS and CDR2 is YFSETQ. Trimming left V 4 bases short and J 2 bases short, with 9 bases between. CDR3 length: 13 residues. This entry belongs to a study of shared clonotypes between healthy human individuals. Study-level results: Blood alone was sampled, and tissue repertoires likely differ.

Here immunoSEQ multiplex PCR was the method, and the copy in TCRdb shows in-frame clones only, minus some. Altogether roughly 2 million clones are present, around 95% being singletons, with the ten largest covering around 0.13%. This TCR came from a man between 18 and 29 years old in good health. The V call is TRBV5-1, the J call TRBJ2-5, with TRBD1 as a possible D gene (5 bases). Sequenced sample: naive CD4+ T cells sorted from blood. Subset indicated: CD45RA+ positively selected. Here the CDR3 DNA reads TGCGCCAGCAGCGTGGACATACAAGAGACCCAGTACTTC. It encodes CASSVDIQETQYF.